This T cell receptor (beta chain) was sequenced in a study of shared clonotypes between healthy human individuals. Study-wide findings and caveats: Non-shared clonotypes showed lower generation probabilities than clonotypes common to all four donors.

The assay used deep level. The assay was immunoSEQ multiplex PCR, and TCRdb's table has in-frame clones only and misses some. The data show some 2 million clones, about 95% seen once. Naive CD8 cells comprised CD45RO-negative, CCR7-positively selected cells, excluding terminally differentiated effector memory CD45RA+ cells. Every donor, a Caucasian adult, lived in Nashville, Tennessee. To note about this clone: Its target is not known.

The germline V and J ends were trimmed by 3 bases and 7 bases, with 13 bases remaining between them. Germline V lookup: CDR1 MNHEY, CDR2 SMNVEV (reference sequence). The length of the CDR3 is 13 residues. Sequencing was done on a sample of naive CD8+ T cells sorted from blood. The TCR was taken from a man between 18 and 29 years old in good health. This chain connects TRBV27 to TRBJ2-7; D is ambiguous. The CDR3 sequence: CASSFQASWEQYF. In DNA form, the CDR3 reads TGTGCCAGCAGTTTTCAAGCCTCGTGGGAGCAGTACTTC.